These 11 T cell receptor beta chains came from one sample sequenced in a study of regulatory T cells in long-lasting Graves disease. Arm-PCR of CDR3 regions and iRepertoire HTBI primers were used to build TCR beta libraries. TCRdb reanalysed the multiplex PCR reads using MiXCR and keeps one entry per CDR3 protein. In the table there are hundreds of thousands of distinct CDR3 sequences, about 14% of which are singletons. Indicated time point: newly diagnosed GD, antithyroid drugs for less than 3 months. RNA from PBMCs was the source of the TCR library. The sequences come from peripheral blood mononuclear cells (PBMCs), collected at new diagnosis, from a patient treated with antithyroid drugs. Receptor source: a female donor with Graves disease.

This clonotype was seen many times. This chain uses TRBV14 with TRBJ2-1, with 12 nucleotides matching TRBD2. The V gene end was trimmed by 1 base and the J gene end by 1 base; junction bases not matched to a gene: 14. The CDR3 totals 21 residues. CDR1 SGHDN and CDR2 FVKESK come from the germline V gene. In nucleotides, the CDR3 is TGTGCCAGCAGCCAAGTCTTTAGTTTGTCGACTAGCGGGGGTTCCTACAATGAGCAGTTCTTC. This codes for CASSQVFSLSTSGGSYNEQFF.

Ten or more counts support this clonotype. The J gene is TRBJ2-5, the V gene TRBV7-9, with 7 bases identical to TRBD1. Germline CDR1 SEHNR, CDR2 FQNEAQ (reference sequence). This CDR3 is 14 amino acids long. V gave up 4 bases and J gave up 2 bases; unmatched junction bases: 4. The CDR3 nucleotides read TGTGCCAGCAGCTCCTCCAGGGGGCAAGAGACCCAGTACTTC. This gives the protein CASSSSRGQETQYF. Drawing the rest from reference TRBV7-9 and TRBJ2-5, the complete variable domain is DTGVSQNPRHKITKRGQNVTFRCDPISEHNRLYWYRQTLGQGPEFLTYFQNEAQLEKSRLLSDRFSAERPKGSFSTLEIQRTEQGDSAMYLCASSSSRGQETQYFGPGTRLLVL.

This clonotype appeared many times. The chain recombines TRBV27 with TRBJ2-7, with a possible D match to TRBD2 (6 bases). V lost 2 bases to trimming and J lost 0 bases, with 11 bases between them. Germline V gene sequence: CDR1 MNHEY, CDR2 SMNVEV (reference sequence). The CDR3 length is 15 residues. The CDR3 reads CASSLRRGASYEQYF. The CDR3 DNA is TGTGCCAGCAGTTTAAGGCGCGGGGCCTCCTACGAGCAGTACTTC.

The chain is built from TRBV27 and TRBJ2-7, with D hard to call. Trimming stripped 6 bases from V and 7 bases from J, with 10 bases between. The CDR3 runs to 11 residues. Per germline, CDR1 MNHEY and CDR2 SMNVEV (reference sequence). The DNA of the CDR3 is TGTGCCAGCAGAGGTTTGGGGGAGCAGTACTTC. As protein: CASRGLGEQYF.

This clonotype was recorded at least ten times. The chain employs TRBV28 and TRBJ2-1, with unresolved D. The CDR3 consists of 13 residues. Germline V gene sequence: CDR1 MDHEN, CDR2 SYDVKM. Trimming pared 2 bases from V and 9 bases from J, leaving 11 bases between. Written as DNA, the CDR3 is TGTGCCAGCAGTTTAGTGAACAGAGGTGAGCAGTTCTTC. It codes for CASSLVNRGEQFF.

This clonotype has at least ten counts. The gene calls are TRBV27 and TRBJ2-1; TRBD1 aligns across 8 bases. The CDR3 is made up of 14 amino acids. The germline V gene has CDR1 MNHEY and CDR2 SMNVEV (reference sequence). J was trimmed by 7 bases and V by 11 bases; bases with no gene match: 13. The CDR3 DNA sequence: TGTGCCGTAGCCCGGGACAGGATTATGAATGAGCAGTTCTTC. It specifies CAVARDRIMNEQFF.

The chain carries TRBV4-1 and TRBJ2-1; 7 bases line up with TRBD2. The CDR3 has 15 amino acids. The trim removed 2 bases at V and 4 bases at J, leaving 5 bases unmatched. Looked up from germline, CDR1 is MGHRA and CDR2 is YSYEKL. The CDR3 DNA sequence: TGCGCCAGCAGCCAATTAGGACTAGGGTACAATGAGCAGTTCTTC. Its protein product is CASSQLGLGYNEQFF.

This clonotype was seen a handful of times. A clone one base away is much larger, so this may be a read error. This chain links TRBV7-9 with TRBJ2-1; D remains unclear. The germline gives CDR1 SEHNR, CDR2 FQNEAQ (reference sequence). This CDR3 comprises 13 residues. In DNA form, the CDR3 reads TGTGCCAGCAGCTCGACCCCCTACAATAAGCAGTTCTTC. Its protein is CASSSTPYNKQFF.

This clonotype was counted ten times or more. This chain links TRBV2 with TRBJ2-4; no definite D call. Germline CDR1 and CDR2: SNHLY and FYNNEI. The CDR3 consists of 13 residues. With 7 bases removed from V and 0 bases from J, the gap between germline ends came to 7 bases. Here the CDR3 reads CASMVLAKNIQYF. The DNA for the CDR3 is TGTGCCAGCATGGTTCTAGCCAAAAACATTCAGTACTTC.

About this clonotype: Since a much larger clone is just one base distant, this may be a read error. The chain has TRBV30 and TRBJ1-2, with D possibly being TRBD1 (5 bases). Germline V lookup: CDR1 GTSNPN, CDR2 SVGIG (reference sequence). CDR3 length: 14 residues. Here the CDR3 DNA reads TGTGCCTGGAGTGGGGTCAACAGGAACTATGGCTGCACCTTC. Translated: CAWSGVNRNYGCTF.

With regard to this clonotype: A much larger clone lies one base from this, so it may be a read error. The gene calls are TRBV6-1 and TRBJ1-2; tentative D call: TRBD1 (5 bases). In germline, CDR1 is MNHNS, CDR2 SASEGT. This CDR3 spans 15 amino acids. Trimming took off 4 bases at V and 2 bases at J, with 14 bases between the two ends. CDR3 sequence reads: CASSARQRHNYGYTF. The CDR3 region has the DNA TGTGCCAGCAGTGCCCGACAGAGGCACAACTATGGCTACACCTTC.